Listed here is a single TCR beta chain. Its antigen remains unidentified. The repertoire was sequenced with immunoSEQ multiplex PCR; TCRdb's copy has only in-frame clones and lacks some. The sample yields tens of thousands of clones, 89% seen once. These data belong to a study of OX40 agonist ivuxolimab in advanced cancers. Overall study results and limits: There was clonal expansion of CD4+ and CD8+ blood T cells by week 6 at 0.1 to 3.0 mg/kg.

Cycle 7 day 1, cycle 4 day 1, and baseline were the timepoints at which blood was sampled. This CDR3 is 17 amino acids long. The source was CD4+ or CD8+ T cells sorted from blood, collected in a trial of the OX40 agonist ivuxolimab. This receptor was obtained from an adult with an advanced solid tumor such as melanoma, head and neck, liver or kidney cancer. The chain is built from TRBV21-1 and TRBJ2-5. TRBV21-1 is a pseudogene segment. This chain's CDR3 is CASSKGDGRTGVETQYF. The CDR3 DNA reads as TGTGCCAGCAGCAAAGGAGATGGGCGGACGGGCGTCGAGACCCAGTACTTC.